The rows below give T cell receptor beta chains drawn from one sample of a study of blood T cell repertoires in COVID-19. Measured with immunoSEQ multiplex PCR; TCRdb has only the in-frame clones, and not every one. Of a few hundred thousand clones listed, 85% are singletons. Specimen: PBMCs or T cells enriched from blood (not recorded which). These receptors all come from a woman in her forties or fifties who had recovered from COVID-19. CDR3s include the opening cysteine and the closing phenylalanine or tryptophan. D genes are given only for firm matches. Rows may omit the clone size; those that give it use once, few, many or a size class.

clone size	J gene	V gene	D gene	CDR3 DNA	CDR3 protein
once	TRBJ1-5	TRBV29-1	TRBD1	TGCAGCGTAAGGGACAGGGGAGGCAATCAGCCCCAGCATTTT	CSVRDRGGNQPQHF
-	TRBJ2-5	TRBV3-1/TRBV3-2	-	TGTGCCAGCAGCCAAGATTACAGGGAGGGCCAAGAGACCCAGTACTTC	CASSQDYREGQETQYF
once	TRBJ1-2	TRBV18	-	TGTGCCAGCTCACCACCGGGGCCTTTGCTGAATGGCTACACCTTC	CASSPPGPLLNGYTF
-	TRBJ2-2	TRBV7-9	-	TGTGCCAGCAGCTTAGTCGGGGACACCGGGGAGCTGTTTTTT	CASSLVGDTGELFF
-	TRBJ2-5	TRBV6-6	-	TGTGCCAGCACAGACCCAGGGAAAGAGACCCAGTACTTC	CASTDPGKETQYF
-	TRBJ1-2	TRBV15	TRBD1	TGTGCCACCAGCAGGGACCTCGACAGGGGTAACTATGGCTACACCTTC	CATSRDLDRGNYGYTF
-	TRBJ2-7	TRBV19	-	TGTGCCAGTAGCGACGGACAGCCGGGCTCCTACGAGCAGTACTTC	CASSDGQPGSYEQYF
-	TRBJ2-6	TRBV24-1	TRBD1	TGTGCCACCGGGACAGAAAATTCTGGGGCCAACGTCCTGACTTTC	CATGTENSGANVLTF
-	TRBJ2-1	TRBV2	-	TGTGCCAGCAGTGTTTCCAGGGGAATGTTCTTC	CASSVSRGMFF
-	TRBJ2-1	TRBV4-1	TRBD1	TGCGCCAGCAGCCACCGGGACAGCAATGAGCAGTTCTTC	CASSHRDSNEQFF
-	TRBJ2-5	TRBV7-8	TRBD1	TGTGCCAGCAGCTTCCTGAGGGACAGGAGTGACGAGACCCAGTACTTC	CASSFLRDRSDETQYF
-	TRBJ2-1	TRBV30	-	TGTGCCTTCGGGACTGGGCGGTACAATGAGCAGTTCTTC	CAFGTGRYNEQFF
-	TRBJ1-5	TRBV19	TRBD1	TGTGCCAGTAGGGCAGATCGCGACAGGGGCAATCAGCCCCAGCATTTT	CASRADRDRGNQPQHF
-	TRBJ1-4	TRBV15	-	TGTGCCACCAGCAGAGATCGGCGGGCGATTAATGAAAAACTGTTTTTT	CATSRDRRAINEKLFF
once	TRBJ1-4	TRBV12-5	TRBD1	TGTGCTAGTGGTCCCGGGACAGGGGGCGAAAAACTGTTTTTT	CASGPGTGGEKLFF
-	TRBJ2-7	TRBV5-4	TRBD2	TGTGCCAGCAGCTCCCAAAGCGGGAGTCATCCCTACGAGCAGTACTTC	CASSSQSGSHPYEQYF
once	TRBJ1-1	TRBV28	-	TGTGCCAGCAGTCTACAGGGTGAAGCTTTCTTT	CASSLQGEAFF
once	TRBJ2-1	TRBV5-1	TRBD2	TGCGCCAGCAGCTACACTAGCGGGTCCTACAATGAGCAGTTCTTC	CASSYTSGSYNEQFF
-	TRBJ2-7	TRBV11-2	-	TGTGCCAGCAGCTTAAGTGGGACATTTACCTACGAGCAGTACTTC	CASSLSGTFTYEQYF